These 15 T cell receptor beta chains originate from one sample sequenced in a study of T-cell memory formation after mild COVID-19. TCRdb reprocessed the 5' RACE reads with MiXCR, giving one entry per CDR3 protein. The table shows hundreds of thousands of distinct CDR3 sequences, with about 19% occurring only once. The sample taken for sequencing was PBMCs or a T cell subset sorted from them (not recorded which). All receptors derive from an adult woman who had mild COVID-19 (a few samples of this study predate the infection). Cell type and time point are not known.

This clonotype was found a few times. The rearrangement joins TRBV27 to TRBJ2-3; 8 bases map to TRBD1. This CDR3 region has 13 residues. The J segment lost 4 bases and the V segment lost 8 bases, leaving 5 bases of the junction unmatched. Germline V gene data show CDR1 as MNHEY and CDR2 as SMNVEV (reference sequence). CDR3 coding DNA: TGTGCCAGCTCTGGACAGGGATCAGATACGCAGTATTTT. It yields the protein CASSGQGSDTQYF.

This clonotype turned up a few times. This chain joins TRBV6-6 and TRBJ1-5, with D tentatively TRBD1 (5 bases). Trimming stripped 7 bases from V and 1 base from J, with 11 bases between. The CDR3 consists of 14 residues. The V gene's germline CDR1 is MNHNY and CDR2 SVGAGI (reference sequence). The CDR3 region has the DNA TGTGCCAGCAAGTGGGACCCCAGCAATCAGCCCCAGCATTTT. This encodes CASKWDPSNQPQHF.

This clonotype was seen only a few times. This chain links TRBV7-9 with TRBJ2-5; D possibly corresponds to TRBD1 (6 bases). The CDR3 runs to 13 residues. Germline values: CDR1 SEHNR, CDR2 FQNEAQ (reference sequence). V was clipped by 7 bases and J by 3 bases, with 12 bases between them. The CDR3 bases are TGTGCCAGCAAGGATCGGACAGAAGAGACCCAGTACTTC. This sequence encodes CASKDRTEETQYF.

CDR3 sequence (DNA): TGTGCCAGCAGCTTAACCCCCGGACAGGGGAGTTCCTACGAGCAGTACTTC. Protein product: CASSLTPGQGSSYEQYF. V usage is TRBV7-9 and J usage is TRBJ2-7, with 9 bases lining up with TRBD1. There are 17 residues in the CDR3. The trim removed 2 bases at V and 1 base at J, leaving 9 bases unmatched. In germline, CDR1 is SEHNR, CDR2 FQNEAQ (reference sequence).

The chain links TRBV27 to TRBJ1-5, with D possibly matching TRBD1 (5 bases). Germline V gives CDR1 MNHEY, CDR2 SMNVEV (reference sequence). The CDR3 is 13 residues long. V was clipped by 6 bases and J by 5 bases, with 11 bases between them. The CDR3 coding sequence is TGTGCCAGCAGGCTTGGGGACGATCAGCCCCAGCATTTT. This translates into CASRLGDDQPQHF.

The V call is TRBV7-7, the J call TRBJ1-6; D not certain. The CDR3 is made up of 13 amino acids. V lost 5 bases and J 7 bases, leaving 9 bases between the germline ends. Germline V lookup: CDR1 SSHAT, CDR2 FNYEAQ (reference sequence). The CDR3 reads CASSPNSNSPLHF. The CDR3 nucleotides read TGTGCCAGCAGCCCGAACAGCAATTCACCCCTCCACTTT.

This clonotype turned up a few times. The chain links TRBV21-1 to TRBJ1-4. TRBV21-1 is listed as a pseudogene. CDR3 length: 13 amino acids. For the CDR3, the DNA is TGTGCCAGCAGCTTGGACACAAATGAAAAACTGTTTTTT. Its protein is CASSLDTNEKLFF.

This clonotype was counted between two and nine times. This CDR3 reads CSARATGTTGELFF. The CDR3 DNA reads as TGCAGTGCTAGAGCCACAGGGACGACCGGGGAGCTGTTTTTT. V gene TRBV20-1 combines with J gene TRBJ2-2, with D possibly matching TRBD1 (6 bases). This CDR3 comprises 14 residues. V was trimmed by 1 base and J by 5 bases, leaving 11 bases between them. From germline, CDR1 is DFQATT and CDR2 SNEGSKA (reference sequence).

Concerning this clonotype: Compared with germline, one end of the junction differs, possibly owing to a read error. V gene TRBV28 combines with J gene TRBJ1-1; D not certain. The V gene's germline CDR1 is MDHEN and CDR2 SYDVKM. The CDR3 extends over 12 amino acids. The CDR3 DNA reads as TGTGCCAGCAGTTTTGAGACCGGTGGAGGGAACTTT. Its translation: CASSFETGGGNF.

This chain joins TRBV9 and TRBJ2-1; D is possibly TRBD1 (6 bases). V was clipped by 2 bases and J by 9 bases, with 18 bases between them. The V gene's germline CDR1 is SGDLS and CDR2 YYNGEE. This CDR3 is 15 amino acids long. CDR3 DNA: TGTGCCAGCAGCGTCACGACCTTACAGGGCAGTGAGCAGTTCTTC. It encodes CASSVTTLQGSEQFF.

V gene TRBV5-1 combines with J gene TRBJ1-1; no clear D gene. This CDR3 comprises 13 residues. V was shortened by 3 bases and J by 5 bases, with 11 bases between the two germline ends. CDR1 and CDR2 from the germline V gene are SGHRS and YFSETQ. CDR3 bases: TGCGCCAGCAGCTCTGTGGGGAATACTGAAGCTTTCTTT. It translates to CASSSVGNTEAFF.

The rearrangement uses TRBV7-2 and TRBJ2-7; D possibly uses TRBD1 or TRBD2 (5 bases each). Germline CDR1 reads SGHTA; CDR2 reads FQGNSA. The V and J ends lost 3 bases and 4 bases respectively, with 16 bases between them. The CDR3 extends over 15 amino acids. The CDR3 loop is CASSFSGTNPYEQYF. CDR3 sequence (DNA): TGTGCCAGCAGCTTTTCCGGGACGAACCCTTACGAGCAGTACTTC. Full variable domain (rest looked up from reference TRBV7-2 and TRBJ2-7): GAGVSQSPSNKVTEKGKDVELRCDPISGHTALYWYRQSLGQGLEFLIYFQGNSAPDKSGLPSDRFSAERTGGSVSTLTIQRTQQEDSAVYLCASSFSGTNPYEQYFGPGTRLTVT.

This clonotype was found a few times. V is TRBV7-9 and J is TRBJ2-1, with 15 bases lining up with TRBD2. V lost 5 bases to trimming and J lost 7 bases; unmatched junction nucleotides: 9. This CDR3 has 17 residues. In germline, CDR1 is SEHNR, CDR2 FQNEAQ (reference sequence). The CDR3 sequence is CASSIQRTSGGANEQFF. The CDR3 coding sequence is TGTGCCAGCAGCATACAACGGACTAGCGGGGGGGCTAATGAGCAGTTCTTC.

The chain uses TRBV27 and TRBJ2-7; D possibly corresponds to TRBD2 (6 bases). V lost 2 bases and J lost 6, with 8 bases in between. Per the germline V gene, CDR1 is MNHEY and CDR2 is SMNVEV (reference sequence). The CDR3 is made up of 12 amino acids. DNA of the CDR3: TGTGCCAGCAGTTTAGGGGGGATCGAGCAGTACTTC. This encodes CASSLGGIEQYF.

V is TRBV5-1 and J is TRBJ2-1, with 7 bases matching TRBD2. V lost 3 bases and J lost 5; bases outside the gene matches: 5. The CDR3 extends over 14 amino acids. The germline gives CDR1 SGHRS, CDR2 YFSETQ. The CDR3 loop is CASSSGGGNNEQFF. In DNA form, the CDR3 reads TGCGCCAGCAGCTCGGGGGGAGGGAACAATGAGCAGTTCTTC.